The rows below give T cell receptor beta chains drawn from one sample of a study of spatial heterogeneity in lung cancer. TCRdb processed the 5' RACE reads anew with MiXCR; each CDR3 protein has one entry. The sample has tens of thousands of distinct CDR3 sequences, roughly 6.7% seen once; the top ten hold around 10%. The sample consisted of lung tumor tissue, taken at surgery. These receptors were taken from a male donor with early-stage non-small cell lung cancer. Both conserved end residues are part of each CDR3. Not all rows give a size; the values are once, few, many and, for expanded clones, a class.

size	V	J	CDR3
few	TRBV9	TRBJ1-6	CASSAGQGISSYNSPLHF
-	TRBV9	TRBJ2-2	CASSRRSYTGELFF
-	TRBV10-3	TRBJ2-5	CAISESGGGTETQYF
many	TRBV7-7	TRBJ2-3	CASSFGVTDTQYF
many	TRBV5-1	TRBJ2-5	CASSRGEWETQYF
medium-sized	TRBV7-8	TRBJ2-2	CASSPLQGTSSNTGELFF
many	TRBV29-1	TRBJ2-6	CSVAYGRSGANVLTF
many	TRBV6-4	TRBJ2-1	CAISRGPGNEQFF
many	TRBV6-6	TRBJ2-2	CASRPLSGGETGELFF
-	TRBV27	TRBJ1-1	CASRVYGRTEAFF
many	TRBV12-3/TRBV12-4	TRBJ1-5	CASSLALNQPQHF
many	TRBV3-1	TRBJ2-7	CASSPGRSRTYEQYF
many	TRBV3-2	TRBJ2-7	CASSRGLAGGPGEQYF